The 14 T cell receptor beta chains listed next were all sequenced from one sample in a study of shared clonotypes between healthy human individuals (dated by TCRdb to about 2020). Library preparation was by the immunoSEQ multiplex PCR assay. TCRdb stores this immuneACCESS table with in-frame sequences only. Part of the clones is absent; in the studies checked, under half of the shortfall reflects unresolved V genes, and no reason is known for the rest. Across this sample there are just over 95,000 clones, with roughly two thirds seen only once. The ten largest clonotypes hold 45% to 50% of the sample. Sequenced input: memory CD8+ T cells sorted from blood. According to the study, the label for this sample's cell subset or site signals: CD45RO+ cells pooled with CCR7-negative TemRA cells. The source is a man aged 25-40 years in good health.

The chain uses TRBV29-1 and TRBJ2-7; unclear D gene. Germline CDR1 SQVTM, CDR2 ANQGSEA. Trimming left V 7 bases short and J 2 bases short, with 12 bases between. The CDR3 has 12 residues. The CDR3: CSARTEAYEQYF. For the CDR3, the DNA is TGCAGCGCCAGGACCGAAGCCTACGAGCAGTACTTC.

The V call is TRBV29-1, the J call TRBJ1-1; D gene ambiguous. Trimming took 0 bases from V and 5 from J, leaving 10 bases between them. Germline loops: CDR1 SQVTM, CDR2 ANQGSEA. There are 13 residues in the CDR3. CDR3 loop: CSVEEEFRTEAFF. For the CDR3, the DNA is TGCAGCGTTGAAGAGGAATTCCGTACTGAAGCTTTCTTT.

The chain carries TRBV7-9 and TRBJ2-1; unclear D gene. There are 11 residues in the CDR3. Trimming shortened V by 8 bases and J by 6 bases, and 8 bases separated the two germline ends. The V gene's germline CDR1 is SEHNR and CDR2 FQNEAQ (reference sequence). The CDR3: CASEYSNEQFF. DNA of the CDR3: TGTGCCAGCGAATACAGCAATGAGCAGTTCTTC.

This chain links TRBV6-5 with TRBJ1-1, with no clear D. This CDR3 is 13 amino acids long. Germline loops: CDR1 MNHEY, CDR2 SVGAGI. With 0 bases removed from V and 6 bases from J, the gap between germline ends came to 8 bases. In nucleotides, the CDR3 is TGTGCCAGCAGTTACTCGCATTTTTCTGAAGCTTTCTTT. It codes for CASSYSHFSEAFF.

The CDR3 loop reads CASSIEAGFILSNTGELFF. As DNA, the CDR3 is TGTGCCAGTAGTATAGAGGCGGGATTTATACTTTCGAACACCGGGGAGCTGTTTTTT. J is TRBJ2-2 and V is TRBV19, with D possibly TRBD2 on 6 matching bases. In germline, CDR1 is LNHDA, CDR2 SQIVND (reference sequence). CDR3 length equals 19 residues. The V gene lost 0 bases and the J gene lost 0 bases, with 17 bases spanning the gap.

This chain uses TRBV6-1 with TRBJ2-7; TRBD2 is a possible D gene (7 bases). Per germline, CDR1 MNHNS and CDR2 SASEGT. Trimming left V 3 bases short and J 0 bases short, with 15 bases between. The CDR3 length is 16 residues. CDR3 region: CASSDGRGPISYEQYF. CDR3 nucleotides: TGTGCCAGCAGTGATGGGCGGGGGCCAATCTCCTACGAGCAGTACTTC.

The genes are TRBV9 and TRBJ2-7; D is undetermined. The V end lost 3 bases, the J end lost 4 bases, and 14 bases lay between the germline ends. The germline gives CDR1 SGDLS, CDR2 YYNGEE. The CDR3 length is 14 residues. CDR3 in amino acids: CASSASSAGYEQYF. The CDR3, as DNA: TGTGCCAGCAGCGCTTCATCGGCCGGGTACGAGCAGTACTTC. Full variable domain (outside the CDR3, taken from reference TRBV9 and TRBJ2-7): DSGVTQTPKHLITATGQRVTLRCSPRSGDLSVYWYQQSLDQGLQFLIQYYNGEERAKGNILERFSAQQFPDLHSELNLSSLELGDSALYFCASSASSAGYEQYFGPGTRLTVT.

The chain employs TRBV6-5 and TRBJ2-1; no clear D. Germline CDR1 and CDR2: MNHEY and SVGAGI. This CDR3 has 11 amino acids. V was cut by 6 bases and J by 5 bases, with 5 bases left in between. The CDR3 DNA reads as TGTGCCAGCAGGCTAAACAATGAGCAGTTCTTC. Translation: CASRLNNEQFF.

The chain is built from TRBV14 and TRBJ2-2, with D possibly matching TRBD2 (5 bases). V dropped 4 bases and J dropped 7 bases, with 16 bases sitting between them. There are 15 residues in the CDR3. Germline V gives CDR1 SGHDN, CDR2 FVKESK. As DNA, the CDR3 is TGTGCCAGCAGCCCTACTAGGGTTGGTCACGGGGAGCTGTTTTTT. This translates into CASSPTRVGHGELFF.

The chain links TRBV5-1 to TRBJ2-1, with 12 bases matching TRBD2. Trimming removed 1 base from V and 4 bases from J; junction bases left unmatched: 3. The CDR3 consists of 16 residues. The germline gives CDR1 SGHRS, CDR2 YFSETQ. CDR3 in amino acids: CASSLQTSGGYNEQFF. The CDR3 nucleotides read TGCGCCAGCAGCTTGCAGACTAGCGGGGGTTACAATGAGCAGTTCTTC.

This chain uses TRBV27 with TRBJ1-2, with 7 bases that match TRBD1. The CDR3 totals 14 residues. Germline CDR1 is MNHEY and CDR2 is SMNVEV (reference sequence). Trimming removed 0 bases from V and 4 bases from J; junction bases left unmatched: 2. The CDR3 DNA sequence: TGTGCCAGCAGTTTATCGACAGGGATCTATGGCTACACCTTC. As protein: CASSLSTGIYGYTF.

A few counts support this clone. This rearrangement joins TRBV4-1 to TRBJ2-2; possibly TRBD2 for D (8 bases). The CDR3 covers 18 residues. Germline CDR1 MGHRA, CDR2 YSYEKL. The ends were cut back, 4 bases at V and 3 bases at J, with 21 bases in the middle. This chain's CDR3 is CASSPGGLSGSDTGELFF. The CDR3 coding sequence is TGCGCCAGCAGCCCAGGGGGGTTGAGCGGGAGCGACACCGGGGAGCTGTTTTTT.

In this sample, this clone turned up a few times. CDR3 in DNA: TGTGCCTGGAGTATCGCCGGCGCCGGGGAGCTGTTTTTT. Translated, it gives CAWSIAGAGELFF. This chain joins TRBV30 and TRBJ2-2; D uncertain. Trimming removed 2 bases from V and 6 bases from J, with 10 bases in between. Germline V lookup: CDR1 GTSNPN, CDR2 SVGIG (reference sequence). This CDR3 is 13 amino acids long. Filled out from reference TRBV30 and TRBJ2-2, the complete variable domain reads SQTIHQWPATLVQPVGSPLSLECTVEGTSNPNLYWYRQAAGRGLQLLFYSVGIGQISSEVPQNLSASRPQDRQFILSSKKLLLSDSGFYLCAWSIAGAGELFFGEGSRLTVL.

The J gene is TRBJ2-6, the V gene TRBV6-4; no clear D gene. This CDR3 has 14 residues. V was clipped by 3 bases and J by 2 bases, with 5 bases between them. The germline CDR1 and CDR2 sequences are MRHNA and SNTAGT. Written as DNA, the CDR3 is TGTGCCAGCAGTGATTTAGCTGGGGCCAACGTCCTGACTTTC. Translation: CASSDLAGANVLTF.